A selection of T cell receptor beta chains follows, all from one sample in a study of CD8+ T cells in alopecia areata. Assay: immunoSEQ multiplex PCR; the TCRdb copy retains only in-frame clones and omits some. This sample yields over 150,000 clones, of which approximately 60% are seen a single time; about 14% belongs to the top ten. The input for sequencing was CD4+ T cells sorted from blood, taken at week 24, from a patient treated with tofacitinib. These TCRs come from a human donor with alopecia areata. The CDR3 runs from the conserved cysteine through the conserved F or W. Fields, in order: D gene, V gene, clone size, J gene, CDR3 DNA, CDR3 protein. The D gene is left open where the match is weak. Rows give clone size only sometimes, using once, few, many, or a class for an expanded clone.

D gene: NA; V gene: TRBV6-5; clone size: NA; J gene: TRBJ1-2; CDR3 DNA: TGTGCCAGCAGTTACTCGACATTTAACTATGGCTACACCTTC; CDR3 protein: CASSYSTFNYGYTF
D gene: NA; V gene: TRBV4-1; clone size: once; J gene: TRBJ1-3; CDR3 DNA: TGCGCCAGCAGCCAACGACAGTCTGGAAACACCATATATTTT; CDR3 protein: CASSQRQSGNTIYF
D gene: NA; V gene: TRBV28; clone size: NA; J gene: TRBJ2-5; CDR3 DNA: TGTGCCAGCACCTCACAGGGAGGGGTCCTGAGGACCCAGTACTTC; CDR3 protein: CASTSQGGVLRTQYF
D gene: TRBD1; V gene: TRBV30; clone size: NA; J gene: TRBJ1-2; CDR3 DNA: TGTGCCTGGAGAGGGACAGGGAGCTATGGCTACACCTTC; CDR3 protein: CAWRGTGSYGYTF
D gene: NA; V gene: TRBV29-1; clone size: NA; J gene: TRBJ2-5; CDR3 DNA: TGCAGCGCTAAGACACAAGAGACCCAGTACTTC; CDR3 protein: CSAKTQETQYF
D gene: NA; V gene: TRBV27; clone size: NA; J gene: TRBJ1-1; CDR3 DNA: TGTGCCAGCAGTTTAAACAGGGCGAACACTGAAGCTTTCTTT; CDR3 protein: CASSLNRANTEAFF
D gene: NA; V gene: TRBV29-1; clone size: NA; J gene: TRBJ2-7; CDR3 DNA: TGCAGCGTTGGGACTCCCAGCTCCTACGAGCAGTACTTC; CDR3 protein: CSVGTPSSYEQYF
D gene: TRBD1; V gene: TRBV5-1; clone size: NA; J gene: TRBJ1-2; CDR3 DNA: TGCGCCAGCAGCTCACAGGGGGCTCTCGTCTATGGCTACACCTTC; CDR3 protein: CASSSQGALVYGYTF
D gene: NA; V gene: TRBV30; clone size: NA; J gene: TRBJ1-6; CDR3 DNA: TGTGCCTGGAGTCTCGCGAAGTATAATTCACCCCTCCACTTT; CDR3 protein: CAWSLAKYNSPLHF
D gene: NA; V gene: TRBV29-1; clone size: few; J gene: TRBJ2-1; CDR3 DNA: TGCAGCGTCTATGGGAATTACAATGAGCAGTTCTTC; CDR3 protein: CSVYGNYNEQFF
D gene: TRBD2; V gene: TRBV5-6; clone size: few; J gene: TRBJ2-2; CDR3 DNA: TGTGCCAGCAGCCCAGAGGCTAGCGGTCGTCAGAACACCGGGGAGCTGTTTTTT; CDR3 protein: CASSPEASGRQNTGELFF
D gene: NA; V gene: TRBV7-2; clone size: NA; J gene: TRBJ2-2; CDR3 DNA: TGTGCCAGCAGACCTAAAAACACCGGGGAGCTGTTTTTT; CDR3 protein: CASRPKNTGELFF
D gene: NA; V gene: TRBV15; clone size: NA; J gene: TRBJ2-1; CDR3 DNA: TGTGCCACCAGCAGAGAGGGCAGAACTTACAATGAGCAGTTCTTC; CDR3 protein: CATSREGRTYNEQFF
D gene: NA; V gene: TRBV2; clone size: NA; J gene: TRBJ1-1; CDR3 DNA: TGTGCCAGCAGTGAACCCAGCGGGGTGACTGAAGCTTTCTTT; CDR3 protein: CASSEPSGVTEAFF
D gene: NA; V gene: TRBV4-1; clone size: NA; J gene: TRBJ2-1; CDR3 DNA: TGCGCCAGCAGCCAAGTCGACATAATAGCCTACAATGAGCAGTTCTTC; CDR3 protein: CASSQVDIIAYNEQFF
D gene: NA; V gene: TRBV5-4; clone size: once; J gene: TRBJ1-2; CDR3 DNA: TGTGCCAGCAGCTTGGCGACAGGAGACTATGGCTACACCTTC; CDR3 protein: CASSLATGDYGYTF
D gene: NA; V gene: TRBV15; clone size: NA; J gene: TRBJ1-2; CDR3 DNA: TGTGCCACCAGCGTAGGGGGAGCTAACTATGGCTACACCTTC; CDR3 protein: CATSVGGANYGYTF
D gene: NA; V gene: TRBV4-1; clone size: NA; J gene: TRBJ1-2; CDR3 DNA: TGCGCCAGCCAGGGATATCGTGGCTACACCTTC; CDR3 protein: CASQGYRGYTF
D gene: NA; V gene: TRBV30; clone size: NA; J gene: TRBJ1-2; CDR3 DNA: TGTGCCTGGAGTCTCGGACGGATCTATGGCTACACCTTC; CDR3 protein: CAWSLGRIYGYTF
D gene: NA; V gene: TRBV5-6; clone size: NA; J gene: TRBJ1-1; CDR3 DNA: TGTGCCAGCAGCTTGAGGGCTATCAGGGGGAACACTGAAGCTTTCTTT; CDR3 protein: CASSLRAIRGNTEAFF
D gene: NA; V gene: TRBV29-1; clone size: NA; J gene: TRBJ1-6; CDR3 DNA: TGCAGCGTACTAACGGGTCGTCAAAATTCACCCCTCCACTTT; CDR3 protein: CSVLTGRQNSPLHF
D gene: TRBD1; V gene: TRBV29-1; clone size: few; J gene: TRBJ1-1; CDR3 DNA: TGCAGCGTTGTCACCACAGGGGTGACTGAAGCTTTCTTT; CDR3 protein: CSVVTTGVTEAFF
D gene: NA; V gene: TRBV5-1; clone size: NA; J gene: TRBJ1-5; CDR3 DNA: TGCGCCAGCAGCTTTACAGGGAAGTACAATCAGCCCCAGCATTTT; CDR3 protein: CASSFTGKYNQPQHF
D gene: NA; V gene: TRBV19; clone size: NA; J gene: TRBJ2-5; CDR3 DNA: TGTGCCAGTAGTACTGAGGAGACCCAGTACTTC; CDR3 protein: CASSTEETQYF
D gene: TRBD1; V gene: TRBV30; clone size: once; J gene: TRBJ1-1; CDR3 DNA: TGTGCCTGGAGCGCAGGACAGGGCATCACTGAAGCTTTCTTT; CDR3 protein: CAWSAGQGITEAFF
D gene: NA; V gene: TRBV11-2; clone size: NA; J gene: TRBJ2-2; CDR3 DNA: TGTGCCAGCAGCTTAGGCCGCGGGAACACCGGGGAGCTGTTTTTT; CDR3 protein: CASSLGRGNTGELFF
D gene: TRBD1; V gene: TRBV4-1; clone size: NA; J gene: TRBJ1-3; CDR3 DNA: TGCGCCAGCAGCCAACTCGACAGGGACGCCTCTGGAAACACCATATATTTT; CDR3 protein: CASSQLDRDASGNTIYF
D gene: NA; V gene: TRBV5-1; clone size: NA; J gene: TRBJ1-1; CDR3 DNA: TGCGCCAGCAGCCCACAGGAAAAGAACACTGAAGCTTTCTTT; CDR3 protein: CASSPQEKNTEAFF
D gene: TRBD1; V gene: TRBV6-5; clone size: NA; J gene: TRBJ2-3; CDR3 DNA: TGTGCCAGCAAGCGAGGGGGCGCATCGACAGATACGCAGTATTTT; CDR3 protein: CASKRGGASTDTQYF
D gene: TRBD1; V gene: TRBV4-1; clone size: NA; J gene: TRBJ1-5; CDR3 DNA: TGCGCCAGCAGCCAAGATCGGGGGGACAGGGGTAGGCAGCCCCAGCATTTT; CDR3 protein: CASSQDRGDRGRQPQHF
D gene: TRBD1; V gene: TRBV5-6; clone size: NA; J gene: TRBJ2-7; CDR3 DNA: TGTGCCAGCAGCTTGTCTGGCAGGGGGCCCTACGAGCAGTACTTC; CDR3 protein: CASSLSGRGPYEQYF
D gene: TRBD2; V gene: TRBV9; clone size: NA; J gene: TRBJ2-3; CDR3 DNA: TGTGCCAGCAGCGTAAGCGGGGGGGGCACAGATACGCAGTATTTT; CDR3 protein: CASSVSGGGTDTQYF
D gene: NA; V gene: TRBV7-8; clone size: NA; J gene: TRBJ2-3; CDR3 DNA: TGTGCCAGCAGCTTGACTACGAAGACGCAGTATTTT; CDR3 protein: CASSLTTKTQYF
D gene: NA; V gene: TRBV29-1; clone size: NA; J gene: TRBJ1-1; CDR3 DNA: TGCAGCGTTGCCGGGGTCCTGAGCACTGAAGCTTTCTTT; CDR3 protein: CSVAGVLSTEAFF
D gene: TRBD1; V gene: TRBV5-1; clone size: once; J gene: TRBJ1-1; CDR3 DNA: TGCGCCAGCAGCGCAACAGGGGGGACTGAAGCTTTCTTT; CDR3 protein: CASSATGGTEAFF
D gene: TRBD1; V gene: TRBV29-1; clone size: NA; J gene: TRBJ2-3; CDR3 DNA: TGCAGCCTCACCCGGGACAGCAGCACAGATACGCAGTATTTT; CDR3 protein: CSLTRDSSTDTQYF
D gene: NA; V gene: TRBV5-7; clone size: NA; J gene: TRBJ2-2; CDR3 DNA: TGTGCCAGCAGCGCGGTTGTGCAGGGGCCCAACACCGGGGAGCTGTTTTTT; CDR3 protein: CASSAVVQGPNTGELFF
D gene: TRBD1; V gene: TRBV27; clone size: NA; J gene: TRBJ2-7; CDR3 DNA: TGTGCCAGCAGTCGGACAGGGTCACGCTACGAGCAGTACTTC; CDR3 protein: CASSRTGSRYEQYF
D gene: NA; V gene: TRBV29-1; clone size: once; J gene: TRBJ2-5; CDR3 DNA: TGCAGCGTTGAAGATCTTCCGGGTACCCAGTACTTC; CDR3 protein: CSVEDLPGTQYF
D gene: NA; V gene: TRBV5-6; clone size: NA; J gene: TRBJ2-7; CDR3 DNA: TGTGCCAGCAGCCACTTGCGGGTGACCTACGAGCAGTACTTC; CDR3 protein: CASSHLRVTYEQYF
D gene: NA; V gene: TRBV29-1; clone size: NA; J gene: TRBJ1-5; CDR3 DNA: TGCAGCGTAGGGACATCTGGCGATGCCAATCAGCCCCAGCATTTT; CDR3 protein: CSVGTSGDANQPQHF
D gene: NA; V gene: TRBV11-3; clone size: few; J gene: TRBJ2-1; CDR3 DNA: TGTGCCAGCAGCTTAGGCCAGGCGTGGAATGAGCAGTTCTTC; CDR3 protein: CASSLGQAWNEQFF
D gene: NA; V gene: TRBV29-1; clone size: NA; J gene: TRBJ1-1; CDR3 DNA: TGCAGCGTAAGTCCCATGAACACTGAAGCTTTCTTT; CDR3 protein: CSVSPMNTEAFF
D gene: NA; V gene: TRBV5-4; clone size: NA; J gene: TRBJ2-5; CDR3 DNA: TGTGCCAGCAGCTTGATGAGGGGGCAAGAGACCCAGTACTTC; CDR3 protein: CASSLMRGQETQYF
D gene: TRBD1; V gene: TRBV29-1; clone size: NA; J gene: TRBJ2-7; CDR3 DNA: TGCAGCGCCTCGACAGGGGGTAGCGAGCAGTACTTC; CDR3 protein: CSASTGGSEQYF
D gene: NA; V gene: TRBV7-9; clone size: NA; J gene: TRBJ2-5; CDR3 DNA: TGTGCCAGCAGCTTAGGACCGGGACCACAAGAGACCCAGTACTTC; CDR3 protein: CASSLGPGPQETQYF
D gene: NA; V gene: TRBV5-1; clone size: NA; J gene: TRBJ1-2; CDR3 DNA: TGCGCCAGCAGCTTGGGCTCAGGGACGGACTCCGGCTACACCTTC; CDR3 protein: CASSLGSGTDSGYTF
D gene: NA; V gene: TRBV27; clone size: NA; J gene: TRBJ2-3; CDR3 DNA: TGTGCCAGCAGTTTCGGGGCCGAGGGGGGAAGCACAGATACGCAGTATTTT; CDR3 protein: CASSFGAEGGSTDTQYF
D gene: TRBD1; V gene: TRBV27; clone size: NA; J gene: TRBJ1-5; CDR3 DNA: TGTGCCAGCAGTTTATCCGGGACAGCTAATCAGCCCCAGCATTTT; CDR3 protein: CASSLSGTANQPQHF
D gene: TRBD1; V gene: TRBV30; clone size: once; J gene: TRBJ2-5; CDR3 DNA: TGTGCCTGGAGGGGACAGGGAGGCGGGGAGACCCAGTACTTC; CDR3 protein: CAWRGQGGGETQYF
D gene: NA; V gene: TRBV30; clone size: NA; J gene: TRBJ1-5; CDR3 DNA: TGTGCCTGGAGTCAGACACGGCAGCCCCAGCATTTT; CDR3 protein: CAWSQTRQPQHF
D gene: NA; V gene: TRBV7-2; clone size: NA; J gene: TRBJ2-7; CDR3 DNA: TGTGCCAGCAGCCGATCCGCCCCTCCCTACGAGCAGTACTTC; CDR3 protein: CASSRSAPPYEQYF
D gene: NA; V gene: TRBV11-2; clone size: few; J gene: TRBJ2-2; CDR3 DNA: TGTGCCAGCAGCTCGTTAAAGGGAGTGTCCGGGGAGCTGTTTTTT; CDR3 protein: CASSSLKGVSGELFF
D gene: NA; V gene: TRBV10-3; clone size: few; J gene: TRBJ2-3; CDR3 DNA: TGTGCCATCAGTGGGAGAGATACGCAGTATTTT; CDR3 protein: CAISGRDTQYF
D gene: NA; V gene: TRBV6-5; clone size: few; J gene: TRBJ2-1; CDR3 DNA: TGTGCCAGCAGACCCACAGGCCTCCCCCCCAATGAGCAGTTCTTC; CDR3 protein: CASRPTGLPPNEQFF
D gene: NA; V gene: TRBV29-1; clone size: NA; J gene: TRBJ1-1; CDR3 DNA: TGCAGCGTTGAAAACGGTGGGAGGAACACTGAAGCTTTCTTT; CDR3 protein: CSVENGGRNTEAFF
D gene: TRBD2; V gene: TRBV15; clone size: few; J gene: TRBJ2-1; CDR3 DNA: TGTGCCACCAGCAGAGCCGGGACTAGCGGGGGGAACCCAAAAAGCTCCTACAATGAGCAGTTCTTC; CDR3 protein: CATSRAGTSGGNPKSSYNEQFF
D gene: NA; V gene: TRBV7-9; clone size: once; J gene: TRBJ2-7; CDR3 DNA: TGTGCCAGCAGCTTACCGCAGGGTCTAAAGGGGTCCTACGAGCAGTACTTC; CDR3 protein: CASSLPQGLKGSYEQYF
D gene: TRBD1; V gene: TRBV18; clone size: few; J gene: TRBJ1-2; CDR3 DNA: TGTGCCAGCTCACCCCCGACAGGGATCTATGGCTACACCTTC; CDR3 protein: CASSPPTGIYGYTF